What follows is one T cell receptor (beta chain) and its context. Its antigen is undetermined. Clones were sequenced by immunoSEQ multiplex PCR, and TCRdb holds only the in-frame ones, with some missing. The sample yields 95,000 to 150,000 clones, approximately 88% seen once. The data are from a study of cytomegalovirus exposure and HLA in healthy donors. Overall study results and limits: Overall, 164 TCR beta chains were annotated as cytomegalovirus-associated. TCR clusters originating in the first cohort tended to co-occur in the 120 validation repertoires, according to a later analysis. Cytomegalovirus status was reportedly diagnosed by the classifier with high specificity and sensitivity.

Germline V gives CDR1 SGHAT, CDR2 FQNNGV. V was clipped by 2 bases and J by 0 bases; unmatched bases: 1. This CDR3 spans 15 amino acids. The TCR sequence derives from a woman between 18 and 29 years old in good health and CMV-seropositive. V and J are TRBV11-2 and TRBJ2-3; 8 positions agree with TRBD2. Specimen: PBMCs. CDR3 DNA sequence: TGTGCCAGCAGCTTATCGGGGGGGAGCACAGATACGCAGTATTTT. It yields the protein CASSLSGGSTDTQYF.